This T cell receptor beta chain emerged from a study of shared clonotypes between healthy human individuals. Terminally differentiated effector memory CD45RA+ cells were excluded by CCR7 positive selection of CD45RO-negative cells. Trimming shortened V by 3 bases and J by 6 bases, and 14 bases separated the two germline ends. CDR1 is KGHSH and CDR2 is LQKENI in the germline V gene. The CDR3 consists of 14 residues. The deep-level immunoSEQ assay was used. Libraries were prepared by immunoSEQ multiplex PCR; TCRdb keeps only in-frame clonotypes and omits some of them. This sample has about 800,000 clones; about 96% occur once, and the top ten carry about 0.21%.

Sequences were obtained from naive CD8+ T cells sorted from blood. The clonotype was recovered from a man in his thirties or forties in good health. This chain joins TRBV18 and TRBJ1-1, with D hard to call. CDR3 nucleotide sequence: TGTGCCAGCTCACCCCCCAGATTTTTAGCTGAAGCTTTCTTT. It translates to CASSPPRFLAEAFF.